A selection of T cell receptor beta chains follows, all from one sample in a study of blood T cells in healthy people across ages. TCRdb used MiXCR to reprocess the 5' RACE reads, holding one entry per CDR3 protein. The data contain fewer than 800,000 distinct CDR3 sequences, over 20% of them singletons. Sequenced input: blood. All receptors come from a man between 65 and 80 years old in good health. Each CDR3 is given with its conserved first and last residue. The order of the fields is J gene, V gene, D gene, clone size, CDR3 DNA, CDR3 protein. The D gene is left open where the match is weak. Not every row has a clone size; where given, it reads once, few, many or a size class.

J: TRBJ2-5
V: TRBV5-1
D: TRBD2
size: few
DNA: TGCGCCAGCAGTGAACTAGCGGCCACCTACGCGCAGTACTTC
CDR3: CASSELAATYAQYF

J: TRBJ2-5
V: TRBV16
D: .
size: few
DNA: TGTGCCAGCAGCCAATCGGCAGGGGCTAAGGAGACCCAGTACTTC
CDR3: CASSQSAGAKETQYF

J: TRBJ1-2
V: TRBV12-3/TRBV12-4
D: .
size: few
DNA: TGTGCCAGCAGTTCGGGACCTTATGGCTACACCTTC
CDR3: CASSSGPYGYTF

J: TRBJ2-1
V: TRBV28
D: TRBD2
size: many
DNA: TGTGCCAGCAGGGAAGCGGGAGGGCCTAAAAATGAGCAGTTCTTC
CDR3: CASREAGGPKNEQFF

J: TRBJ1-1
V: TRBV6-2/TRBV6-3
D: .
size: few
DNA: TGTGCCAGCAGGCGAACTACAGGGACGGGGTTCACTGAAGCTTTCTTT
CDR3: CASRRTTGTGFTEAFF

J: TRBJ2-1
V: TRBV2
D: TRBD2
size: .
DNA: TGTGCCAGCAGTGTGGTAGCGGGGTCCTACAATGAGCAGTTCTTC
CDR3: CASSVVAGSYNEQFF

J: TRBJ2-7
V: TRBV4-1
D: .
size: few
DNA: TGCGCCAGCAGCCAAGAAATCCAGGCCCCCTACGAGCAGTACTTC
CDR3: CASSQEIQAPYEQYF

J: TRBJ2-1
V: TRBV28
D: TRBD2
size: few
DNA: TGTGCCAGCATTCCTCCGGGGGGGACTAGCGGGTTAGGTGAGCAGTTCTTC
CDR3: CASIPPGGTSGLGEQFF

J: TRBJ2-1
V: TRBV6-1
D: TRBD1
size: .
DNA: TGTGCCAGCAGTGGGGAGGGACAGGGGAAATGGAATGAGCAGTTCTTC
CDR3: CASSGEGQGKWNEQFF

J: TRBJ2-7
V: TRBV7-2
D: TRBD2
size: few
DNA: TGTGCCAGCAGCTTACTCGGCGGGAGGATAGACGAGCAGTACTTC
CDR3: CASSLLGGRIDEQYF

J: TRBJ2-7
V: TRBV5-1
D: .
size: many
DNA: TGCGCCAGCAGCTTGGGAAGTGGCGGGAACATCTACGAGCAGTACTTC
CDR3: CASSLGSGGNIYEQYF

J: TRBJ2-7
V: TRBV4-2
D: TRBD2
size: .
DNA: TGTGCCAGCAGCCAAGTTTCATACTCAGCGGGAGAGAACGAGCAGTACTTC
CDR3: CASSQVSYSAGENEQYF

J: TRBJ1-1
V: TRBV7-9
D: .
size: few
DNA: TGTGCCAGCAGCTTTGACATTAGGGGGAACACTGAAGCTTTCTTT
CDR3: CASSFDIRGNTEAFF

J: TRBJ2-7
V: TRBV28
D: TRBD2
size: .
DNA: TGTGCCAGCAGTCGGGGGGAAGTCTACGAGCAGTACTTC
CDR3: CASSRGEVYEQYF

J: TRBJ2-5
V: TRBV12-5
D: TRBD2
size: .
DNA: TGTGCTAGTGGTCTGGGACTAGCGGGAGGTGGTGAGACCCAGTACTTC
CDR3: CASGLGLAGGGETQYF

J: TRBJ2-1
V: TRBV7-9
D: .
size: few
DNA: TGTGCCAGCAGCTTAGAGTGGGGGGACCATGAGCAGTTCTTC
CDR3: CASSLEWGDHEQFF

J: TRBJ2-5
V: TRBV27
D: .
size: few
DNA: TGTGCCAGCAGTTTATCGGCAGGGGTAAAGACCCAGTACTTC
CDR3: CASSLSAGVKTQYF

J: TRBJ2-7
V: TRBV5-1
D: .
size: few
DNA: TGCGCCAGCAGCTTGGACAGGGCCCCCCGATACGAGCAGTACTTC
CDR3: CASSLDRAPRYEQYF

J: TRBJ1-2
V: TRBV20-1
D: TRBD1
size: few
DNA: TGCAGTGCGCAACAGGGGATCTTGGACTATGGCTACACCTTC
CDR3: CSAQQGILDYGYTF

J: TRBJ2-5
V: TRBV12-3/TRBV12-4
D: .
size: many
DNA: TGTGCCAGCAGTCTACAGGGAAAAGAGACCCAGTACTTC
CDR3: CASSLQGKETQYF

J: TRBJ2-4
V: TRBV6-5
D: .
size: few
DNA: TGTGCCAGCAGTAGAGCGGAGGGGGGAAACATTCAGTACTTC
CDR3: CASSRAEGGNIQYF

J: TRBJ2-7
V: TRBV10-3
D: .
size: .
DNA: TGTGCCATCTGGGACGGATTTTACGAGCAGTACTTC
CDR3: CAIWDGFYEQYF

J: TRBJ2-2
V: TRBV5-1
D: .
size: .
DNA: TGCGCCAGCAGCTTGGACAGGGTACCCACCGGGGAGCTGTTTTTT
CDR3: CASSLDRVPTGELFF

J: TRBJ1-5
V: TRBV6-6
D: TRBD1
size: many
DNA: TGTGCCAGCAGTTCTACAGGGGGCAGCAATCAGCCCCAGCATTTT
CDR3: CASSSTGGSNQPQHF

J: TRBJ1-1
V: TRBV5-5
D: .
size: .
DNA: TGTGCCAGCAGCTTGTTCGGTGGCTCGGGTACTGAAGCTTTCTTT
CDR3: CASSLFGGSGTEAFF

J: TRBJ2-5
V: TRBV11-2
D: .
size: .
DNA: TGTGCCAGCAGCTTAGCTTGGGATGGGACCCAGTACTTC
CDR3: CASSLAWDGTQYF

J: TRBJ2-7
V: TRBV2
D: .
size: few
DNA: TGTGCCAGCAGCGGAGGGGAATACGAGCAGTACTTC
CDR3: CASSGGEYEQYF

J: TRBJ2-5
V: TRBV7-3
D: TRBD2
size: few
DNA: TGTGCCAGCAGCCCAGCGGGAGTAAGCGAGACCCAGTACTTC
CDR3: CASSPAGVSETQYF

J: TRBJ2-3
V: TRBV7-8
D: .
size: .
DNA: TGTGCCAGCAGCTTAGCGGCCCTCCTAGCTAAAGATACGCAGTATTTT
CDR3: CASSLAALLAKDTQYF

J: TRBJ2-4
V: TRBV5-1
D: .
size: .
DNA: TGCGCCAGCAGCAACCGGGACGGGAAAAACATTCAGTACTTC
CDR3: CASSNRDGKNIQYF

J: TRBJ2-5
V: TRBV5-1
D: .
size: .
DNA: TGCGCCAGCAGCCTACTAGAACAAGAGACCCAGTACTTC
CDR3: CASSLLEQETQYF

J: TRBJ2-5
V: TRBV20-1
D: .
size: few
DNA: TGCAGTGCTAGGGAGTATGGTAGATGGGGGGAGACCCAGTACTTC
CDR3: CSAREYGRWGETQYF

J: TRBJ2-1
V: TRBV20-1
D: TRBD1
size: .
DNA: TGCAGTGCCAGTGGGACAGCGACGAGAGGGTGGCAGTTCTTC
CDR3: CSASGTATRGWQFF

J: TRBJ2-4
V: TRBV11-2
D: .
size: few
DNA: TGTGCCAGCAGTCAGGGTTTCGGCAAAAACATTCAGTACTTC
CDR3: CASSQGFGKNIQYF

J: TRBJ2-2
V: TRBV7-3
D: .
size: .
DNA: TGTGCCAGCAGCTTAAGATGGGGCACAAGGGCCGGGGAGCTGTTTTTT
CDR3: CASSLRWGTRAGELFF

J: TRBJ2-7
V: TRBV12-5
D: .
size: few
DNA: TGTGCTAGTGGTTCTGGGGATCTAGGCTCCTACGAGCAGTACTTC
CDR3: CASGSGDLGSYEQYF

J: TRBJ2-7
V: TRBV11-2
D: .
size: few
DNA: TGTGCCAGCAGCTTAGAAGGGCCGCCCGACTACGAGCAGTACTTC
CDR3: CASSLEGPPDYEQYF

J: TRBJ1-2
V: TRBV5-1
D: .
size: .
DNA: TGCGCCAGCAGCCACTTAGAGGGTGGCTACACCTTC
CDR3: CASSHLEGGYTF

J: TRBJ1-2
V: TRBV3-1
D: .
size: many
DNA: TGTGCCAGCAGCCAAGAGGCCCATGGCTACACCTTC
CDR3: CASSQEAHGYTF

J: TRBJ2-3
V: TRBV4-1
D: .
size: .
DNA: TGCGCCAGCAGCCAAGAGGCGGGATTTACAGATACGCAGTATTTT
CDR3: CASSQEAGFTDTQYF

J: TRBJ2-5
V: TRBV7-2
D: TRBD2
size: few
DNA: TGTGCCAGCAGCCCAAGCGGGGGTTATGAGACCCAGTACTTC
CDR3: CASSPSGGYETQYF

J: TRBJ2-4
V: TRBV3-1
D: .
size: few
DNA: TGTGCCAGCAGCCAAGATCATAGGGCCAAAAACATTCAGTACTTC
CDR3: CASSQDHRAKNIQYF

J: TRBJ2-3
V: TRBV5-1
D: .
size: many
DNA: TGCGCCAGCAGCCACGGTGGGGGATTAACAGATACGCAGTATTTT
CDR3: CASSHGGGLTDTQYF

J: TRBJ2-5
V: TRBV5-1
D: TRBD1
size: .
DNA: TGCGCCAGCAGCTTCCTGGACAGGGAACAAGAGACCCAGTACTTC
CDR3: CASSFLDREQETQYF

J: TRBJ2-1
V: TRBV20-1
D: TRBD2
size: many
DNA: TGCAGTGCGTCAGGAGGGCTGCCTAGCGGCTACAATGAGCAGTTCTTC
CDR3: CSASGGLPSGYNEQFF